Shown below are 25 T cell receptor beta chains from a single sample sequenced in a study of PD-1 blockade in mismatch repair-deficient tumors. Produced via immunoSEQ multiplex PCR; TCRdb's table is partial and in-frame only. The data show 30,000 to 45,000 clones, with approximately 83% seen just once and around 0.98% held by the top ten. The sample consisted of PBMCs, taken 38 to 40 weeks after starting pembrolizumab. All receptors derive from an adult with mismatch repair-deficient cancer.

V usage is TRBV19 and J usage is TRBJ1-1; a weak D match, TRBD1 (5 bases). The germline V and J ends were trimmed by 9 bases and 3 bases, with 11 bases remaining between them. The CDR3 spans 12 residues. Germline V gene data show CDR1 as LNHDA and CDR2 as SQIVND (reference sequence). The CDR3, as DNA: TGTGCCAGCCAGGGACTCTACACTGAAGCTTTCTTT. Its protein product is CASQGLYTEAFF.

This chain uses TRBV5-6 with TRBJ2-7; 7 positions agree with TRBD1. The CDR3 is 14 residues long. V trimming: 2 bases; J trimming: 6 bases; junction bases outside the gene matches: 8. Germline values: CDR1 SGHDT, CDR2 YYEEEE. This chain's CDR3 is CASSLWQGEGEQYF. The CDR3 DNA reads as TGTGCCAGCAGCTTATGGCAGGGGGAAGGCGAGCAGTACTTC.

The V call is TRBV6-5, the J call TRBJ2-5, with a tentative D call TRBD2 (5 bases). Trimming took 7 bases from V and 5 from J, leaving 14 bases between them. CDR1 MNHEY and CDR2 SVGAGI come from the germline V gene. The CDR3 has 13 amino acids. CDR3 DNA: TGTGCCAGCAACCGACGGGGAAGGGAGACCCAGTACTTC. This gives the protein CASNRRGRETQYF.

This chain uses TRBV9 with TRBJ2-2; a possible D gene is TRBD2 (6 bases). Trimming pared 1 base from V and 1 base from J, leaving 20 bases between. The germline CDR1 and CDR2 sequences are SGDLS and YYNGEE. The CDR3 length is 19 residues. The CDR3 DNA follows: TGTGCCAGCAGCGTACCCCATGGTTCCGGGACTCAGAACACCGGGGAGCTGTTTTTT. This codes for CASSVPHGSGTQNTGELFF.

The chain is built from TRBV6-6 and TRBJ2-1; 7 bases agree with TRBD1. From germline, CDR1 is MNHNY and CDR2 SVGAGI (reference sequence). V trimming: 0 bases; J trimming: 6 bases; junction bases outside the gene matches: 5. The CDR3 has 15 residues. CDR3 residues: CASSYSPGQSNEQFF. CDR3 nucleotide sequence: TGTGCCAGCAGTTACTCCCCGGGACAGAGCAATGAGCAGTTCTTC.

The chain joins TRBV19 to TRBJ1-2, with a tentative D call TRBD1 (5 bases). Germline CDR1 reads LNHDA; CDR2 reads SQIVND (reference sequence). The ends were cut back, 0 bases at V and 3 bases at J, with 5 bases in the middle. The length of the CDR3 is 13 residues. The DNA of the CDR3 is TGTGCCAGTAGTATAGAGGGGCACTATGGCTACACCTTC. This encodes CASSIEGHYGYTF.

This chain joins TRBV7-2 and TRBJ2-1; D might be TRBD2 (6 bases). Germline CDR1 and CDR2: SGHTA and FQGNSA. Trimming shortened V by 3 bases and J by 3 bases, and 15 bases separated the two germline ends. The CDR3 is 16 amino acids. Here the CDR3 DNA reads TGTGCCAGCAGCTTCGCCGGGACTTCTAACTACAATGAGCAGTTCTTC. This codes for CASSFAGTSNYNEQFF.

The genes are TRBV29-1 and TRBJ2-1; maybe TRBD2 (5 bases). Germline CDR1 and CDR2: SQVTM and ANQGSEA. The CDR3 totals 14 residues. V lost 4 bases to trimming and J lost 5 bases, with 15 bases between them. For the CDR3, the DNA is TGCAGCGTTGCGCAGTGGGAGTCCAACAATGAGCAGTTCTTC. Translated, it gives CSVAQWESNNEQFF.

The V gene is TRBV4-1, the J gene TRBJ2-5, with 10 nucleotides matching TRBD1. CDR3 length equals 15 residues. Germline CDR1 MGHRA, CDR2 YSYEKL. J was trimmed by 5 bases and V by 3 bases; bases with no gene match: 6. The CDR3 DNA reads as TGCGCCAGCAGCCATCACGGGACAGGGGACGAGACCCAGTACTTC. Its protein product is CASSHHGTGDETQYF.

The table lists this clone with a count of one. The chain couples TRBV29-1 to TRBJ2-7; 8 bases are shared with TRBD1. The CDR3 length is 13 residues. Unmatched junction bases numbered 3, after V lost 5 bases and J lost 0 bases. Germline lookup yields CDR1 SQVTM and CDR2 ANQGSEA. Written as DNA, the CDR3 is TGCAGCGTTAGGGACAGGAGCTCCTACGAGCAGTACTTC. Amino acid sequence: CSVRDRSSYEQYF.

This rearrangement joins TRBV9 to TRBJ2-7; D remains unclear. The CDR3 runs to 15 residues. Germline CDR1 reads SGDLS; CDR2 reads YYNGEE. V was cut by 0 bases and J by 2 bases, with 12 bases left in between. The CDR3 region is CASSVEMGPTYEQYF. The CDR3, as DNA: TGTGCCAGCAGCGTAGAAATGGGCCCTACCTACGAGCAGTACTTC.

CDR3 sequence reads: CASNDRGLSNQPQHF. The CDR3 bases are TGTGCCAGCAACGACAGGGGATTAAGCAATCAGCCCCAGCATTTT. The V and J genes are TRBV6-1 and TRBJ1-5, with 8 bases lining up with TRBD1. V shed 7 bases and J 1 base; nucleotides not matched to a gene: 6. The CDR3 has 15 amino acids. The germline V gene encodes CDR1 MNHNS and CDR2 SASEGT.

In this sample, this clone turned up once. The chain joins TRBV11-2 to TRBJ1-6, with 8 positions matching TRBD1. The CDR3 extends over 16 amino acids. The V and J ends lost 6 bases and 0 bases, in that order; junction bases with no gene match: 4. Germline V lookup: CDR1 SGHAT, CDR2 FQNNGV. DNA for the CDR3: TGTGCCAGCAGATCCGACAGGGGCTCCTATAATTCACCCCTCCACTTT. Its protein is CASRSDRGSYNSPLHF.

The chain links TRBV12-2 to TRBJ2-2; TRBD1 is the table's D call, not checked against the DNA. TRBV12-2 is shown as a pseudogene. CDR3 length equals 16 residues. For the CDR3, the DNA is TGTGCAAGTCGCCCCGGGACAGGCGCGAACACCGGGGAGCTGTTTTTT. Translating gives CASRPGTGANTGELFF.

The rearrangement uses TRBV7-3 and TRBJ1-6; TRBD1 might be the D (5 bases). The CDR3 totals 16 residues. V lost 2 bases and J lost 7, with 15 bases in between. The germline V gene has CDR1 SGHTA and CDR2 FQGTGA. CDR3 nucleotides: TGTGCCAGCAGCTTATCCGCTGGCGGGACGAATTCACCCCTCCACTTT. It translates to CASSLSAGGTNSPLHF.

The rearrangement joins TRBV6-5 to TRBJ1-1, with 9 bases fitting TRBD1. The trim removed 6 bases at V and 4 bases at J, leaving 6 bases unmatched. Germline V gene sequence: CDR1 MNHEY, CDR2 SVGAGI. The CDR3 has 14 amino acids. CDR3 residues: CASSTGGATTEAFF. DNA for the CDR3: TGTGCCAGCAGCACAGGGGGCGCGACCACTGAAGCTTTCTTT.

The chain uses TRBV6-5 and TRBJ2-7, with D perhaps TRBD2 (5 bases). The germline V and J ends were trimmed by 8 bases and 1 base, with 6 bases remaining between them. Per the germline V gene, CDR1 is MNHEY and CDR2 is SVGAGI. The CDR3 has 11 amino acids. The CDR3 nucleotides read TGTGCCAGCTGGACTTCCTACGAGCAGTACTTC. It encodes CASWTSYEQYF.

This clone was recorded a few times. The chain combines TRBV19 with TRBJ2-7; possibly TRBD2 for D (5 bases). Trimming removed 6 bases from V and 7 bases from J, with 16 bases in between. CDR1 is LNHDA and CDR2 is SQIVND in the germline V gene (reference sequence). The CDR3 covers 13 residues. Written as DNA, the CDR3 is TGTGCCAGTAGGCTTGGACTCAGCGGTGAGCAGTACTTC. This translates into CASRLGLSGEQYF.

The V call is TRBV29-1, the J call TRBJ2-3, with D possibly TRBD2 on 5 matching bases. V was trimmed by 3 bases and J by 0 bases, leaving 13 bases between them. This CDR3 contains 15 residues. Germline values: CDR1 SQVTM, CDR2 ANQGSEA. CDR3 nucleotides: TGCAGCGTTGATCTGCAGCGGACTAGCACAGATACGCAGTATTTT. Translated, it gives CSVDLQRTSTDTQYF.

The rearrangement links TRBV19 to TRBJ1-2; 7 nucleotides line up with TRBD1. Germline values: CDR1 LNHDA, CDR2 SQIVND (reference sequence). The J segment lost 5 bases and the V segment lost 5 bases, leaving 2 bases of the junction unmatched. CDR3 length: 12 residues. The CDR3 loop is CASSRQGYGYTF. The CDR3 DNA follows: TGTGCCAGTAGTCGACAGGGATATGGCTACACCTTC.

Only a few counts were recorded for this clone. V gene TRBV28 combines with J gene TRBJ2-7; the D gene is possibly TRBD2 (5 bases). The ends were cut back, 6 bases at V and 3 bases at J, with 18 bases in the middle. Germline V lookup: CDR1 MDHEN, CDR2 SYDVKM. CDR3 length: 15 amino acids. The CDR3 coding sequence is TGTGCCAGCAGCCAACCCCCTCTAGCCCTCTACGAGCAGTACTTC. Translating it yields CASSQPPLALYEQYF.

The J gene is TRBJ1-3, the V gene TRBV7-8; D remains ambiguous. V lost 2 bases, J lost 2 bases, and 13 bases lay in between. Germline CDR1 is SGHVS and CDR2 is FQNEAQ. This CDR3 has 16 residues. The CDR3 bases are TGTGCCAGCAGCTTAAGGTTTGAGGGTACTGGAAACACCATATATTTT. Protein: CASSLRFEGTGNTIYF.

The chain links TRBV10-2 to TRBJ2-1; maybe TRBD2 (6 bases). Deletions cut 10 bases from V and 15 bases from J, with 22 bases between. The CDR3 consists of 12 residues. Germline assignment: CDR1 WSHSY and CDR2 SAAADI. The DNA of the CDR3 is TGCGCCACCCATAGCGGATACTCGGTTTGGTTCTTC. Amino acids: CATHSGYSVWFF.

In DNA, the CDR3 is TGCGCCAGCAGCCAGGGAGTAGCGGGAATGCTTTATAGTGAGCAGTTCTTC. This translates into CASSQGVAGMLYSEQFF. The chain uses TRBV4-1 and TRBJ2-1, with 8 bases that match TRBD2. Germline V gives CDR1 MGHRA, CDR2 YSYEKL. The trim removed 3 bases at V and 9 bases at J, leaving 16 bases unmatched. The CDR3 has 17 residues.

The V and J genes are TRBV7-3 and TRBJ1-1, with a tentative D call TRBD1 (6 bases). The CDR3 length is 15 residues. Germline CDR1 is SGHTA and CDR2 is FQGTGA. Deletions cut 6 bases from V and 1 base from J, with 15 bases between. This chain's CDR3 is CASSLQGWGNTEAFF. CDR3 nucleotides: TGTGCCAGCAGTCTACAGGGTTGGGGGAACACTGAAGCTTTCTTT.